This is a list of T cell receptor beta chains from one sample in a study of PD-L1 blockade in urothelial cancer. Profiling relied on immunoSEQ multiplex PCR, and the TCRdb table lists in-frame clones only, not all of them. The data contain approximately 91,000 clones, approximately 87% of them singletons. This material consisted of PBMCs, taken around atezolizumab (anti-PD-L1) treatment. These receptors all stem from a man aged 65 to 79 with urothelial cancer. The CDR3 runs from the conserved cysteine through the conserved F or W. D genes are given only for firm matches.

D gene	V gene	J gene	CDR3 protein
TRBD2	TRBV9	TRBJ2-7	CASSQTGGESYEQYF
TRBD1	TRBV7-9	TRBJ1-2	CASSFQGDISYGYTF
TRBD2	TRBV7-9	TRBJ2-5	CASSELAGVVETQYF
NA	TRBV2	TRBJ2-7	CASSEQGSFEQYF
NA	TRBV5-1	TRBJ1-4	CASSRIEGSDEKLFF
NA	TRBV7-9	TRBJ2-1	CASSLSGNEQFF
NA	TRBV6-1	TRBJ1-1	CASKQIGVAEAFF
NA	TRBV30	TRBJ2-7	CAWSVPDQGGYEQYF
TRBD2	TRBV2	TRBJ2-3	CASSVAGPSTDTQYF
NA	TRBV7-2	TRBJ2-1	CASSLVPGQEQFF
TRBD2	TRBV28	TRBJ2-7	CASSPGLAVASYEQYF
TRBD1	TRBV6-1	TRBJ1-5	CASSVDRAQPQHF
TRBD1	TRBV2	TRBJ1-2	CASKSGTEASYGYTF
NA	TRBV7-3	TRBJ2-3	CASSSGGTDTQYF
TRBD2	TRBV7-3	TRBJ2-3	CASSLSGSSTDTQYF
TRBD2	TRBV4-1	TRBJ2-5	CASSQIAGGRETQYF
TRBD2	TRBV7-2	TRBJ2-1	CASTTGGAKFF
TRBD1	TRBV13	TRBJ2-5	CASSKDRGEETQYF